This TCR beta chain was observed in a study of cytomegalovirus exposure and HLA in healthy donors. Study as a whole: Among about 400 genotyped donors, around 81% fell in the Caucasian-associated ancestry cluster.

V was pared by 3 bases and J by 8 bases, with 26 bases between. The CDR3 is 18 residues long. Germline CDR1 LGHNA, CDR2 YSLEER. PCR primers comprised 60 Vbeta and 13 Jbeta primers. Under the authors' procedure: Approximately 11 million of the roughly 80 million unique TCR beta chains counted in a later analysis were shared. The data were produced by immunoSEQ multiplex PCR, yet TCRdb's version contains in-frame clones alone and is incomplete. V, J and clone size derive from that table, while D and trimming were established from the DNA sequence. The repertoire includes 100,000 to 150,000 clones, about 80% of them detected once, and under 13% sits in the top ten. Remarks on this clone: The target antigen is unknown.

Whole-study results and caveats: Earlier analysis found most TCR beta V segments productive about 87% or about 30% of the time.

The gene calls are TRBV4-3 and TRBJ2-1; tentatively, D is TRBD1 (6 bases). The source material was PBMCs. The sequence came from a man in his thirties or forties in good health and CMV-seropositive. The CDR3 DNA reads as TGCGCCAGCAGCCACAGCCCCTTCGACAGGCTCTCGTCGTATGAGCAGTTCTTC. Its translation: CASSHSPFDRLSSYEQFF.